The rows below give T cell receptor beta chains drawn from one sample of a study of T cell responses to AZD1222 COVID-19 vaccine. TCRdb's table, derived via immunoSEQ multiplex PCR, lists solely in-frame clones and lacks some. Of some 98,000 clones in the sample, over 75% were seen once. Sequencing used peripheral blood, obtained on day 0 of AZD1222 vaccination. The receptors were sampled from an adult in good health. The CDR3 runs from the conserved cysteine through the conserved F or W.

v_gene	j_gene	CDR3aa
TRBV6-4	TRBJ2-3	CASSVSGSTDTQYF
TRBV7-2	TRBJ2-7	CASSTSGTVSSYEQYF
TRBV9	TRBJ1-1	CASSPHLGENTEAFF
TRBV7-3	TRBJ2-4	CASSRPRTLAKNIQYF
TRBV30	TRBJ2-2	CAWSEGSGGNTGELFF
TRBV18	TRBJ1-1	CASSPARTANTEAFF
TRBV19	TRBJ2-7	CASSMRGDEQYF
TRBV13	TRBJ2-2	CASSRPGLAGTTGELFF
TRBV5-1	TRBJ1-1	CASSVRSGTGGGITEAFF
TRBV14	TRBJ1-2	CASSQDLGGYGYTF